The present T cell receptor (beta chain) was sequenced within a study of monozygotic twins with inflammatory bowel disease. Study-level results: No difference in repertoire similarity was seen between concordant and discordant twins, possibly because power was limited. By inverse Simpson index, TCRbeta diversity was lower in IBD patients than in healthy co-twins.

As concerns this clonotype: Its antigen is not known.

TCRdb derives one entry per CDR3 protein from the 5' RACE reads, leaving out DNA. The sample table sets out hundreds of thousands of distinct CDR3 sequences. The germline gives CDR1 MNHNS, CDR2 SASEGT. CDR3 length: 14 residues. The TCR originated in a human donor with ulcerative colitis or Crohn's disease, or a healthy co-twin of an affected twin (not recorded which). The sequenced sample was blood. The chain has TRBV6-1 and TRBJ2-2. The CDR3 here is CASAAVANTGELFF.